This T cell receptor (beta chain) derives from a study of T cell responses to AZD1222 COVID-19 vaccine. Across the study: Recipients boosted at about 4 weeks or about 12 weeks are pooled.

Germline CDR1 is SQVTM and CDR2 is ANQGSEA. The CDR3 is made up of 10 amino acids. V lost 7 bases to trimming and J lost 5 bases, with 8 bases between them. The method was immunoSEQ multiplex PCR; TCRdb's version includes in-frame clones alone and lacks a portion of them. The sample lists some 120,000 clones, roughly 90% occurring once. Study-wide findings and caveats: Females outnumbered males among donors, who were mostly white British; clonal diversity was possibly underestimated.

Note on this clone: Its matching antigen is unknown.

The sample in question was peripheral blood, obtained on day 0 of AZD1222 vaccination. This receptor was identified in an adult in good health. The J gene is TRBJ1-1, the V gene TRBV29-1, with a weak D call TRBD1 (5 bases). CDR3 DNA sequence: TGCAGCGCTGGGGGTACTGAAGCTTTCTTT. Translation: CSAGGTEAFF.